This entry describes one T cell receptor (beta chain). This entry comes from a study of cytomegalovirus exposure and HLA in healthy donors. 13 Jbeta primers and 60 Vbeta primers were used for the PCR. TCRdb's table, derived via immunoSEQ multiplex PCR, lists solely in-frame clones and lacks some. The table lists about 170,000 clones, 80% to 90% of them singletons. The trim removed 6 bases at V and 6 bases at J, leaving 7 bases unmatched. There are 14 residues in the CDR3. CDR1 and CDR2 (germline): MNHEY, SVGAGI. Sequenced: PBMCs. The chain is built from TRBV6-5 and TRBJ1-5, with 8 bases identical to TRBD1. This clonotype was obtained from a man between 25 and 39 years old in good health and CMV-seropositive. CDR3 protein: CASSQDREIQPQHF. The CDR3 DNA reads TGTGCCAGCAGCCAGGACAGGGAAATTCAGCCCCAGCATTTT.